This TCR beta chain was retrieved from a study of control samples from healthy donors and cancer patients. Profiled with immunoSEQ multiplex PCR; TCRdb holds only in-frame clones, not every one. In the table there are 160,000 or so clones, approximately 94% of which are singletons. As to this clone: One end of the junction varies from germline; a read error may be responsible.

The CDR3 runs to 11 residues. Germline values: CDR1 SGHTS, CDR2 YDEGEE. The V and J genes are TRBV5-8 and TRBJ2-1, with 8 bases identical to TRBD2. This receptor was taken from a woman in her forties in good health. What was sequenced was blood. CDR3 DNA sequence: TGTGCCAGCAGCTTCGGACTAGCCCGAGTCTTC. Amino acids: CASSFGLARVF.